This is a list of T cell receptor beta chains from one sample in a study of technical replicates of blood from several donors. Repertoires were generated with immunoSEQ multiplex PCR, while TCRdb's copy carries only in-frame clones and drops some. The repertoire has approximately 78,000 clones, nearly 97% of them found once; the top ten carry 0.2% to 0.3%. The sequenced sample was T cells isolated from PBMCs. Source of these receptors: a human donor in good health. CDR3s include the opening cysteine and the closing phenylalanine or tryptophan. The D gene is left open where the match is weak. Expanded clones get a size class; other rows say once, few or many, or leave the size out.

d_call: -; j_call: TRBJ2-7; clone_size: -; v_call: TRBV5-4; cdr3_length: 15; cdr3_nt: TGTGCCAGCAGCTTGGGCGGCAACTCGCTACACGAGCAGTACTTC; cdr3_aa: CASSLGGNSLHEQYF
d_call: -; j_call: TRBJ2-1; clone_size: -; v_call: TRBV14; cdr3_length: 16; cdr3_nt: TGTGCCAGCAGCCAAGAGGGGGCCGAAAGACCGAATGAGCAGTTCTTC; cdr3_aa: CASSQEGAERPNEQFF
d_call: -; j_call: TRBJ2-2; clone_size: -; v_call: TRBV10-1; cdr3_length: 15; cdr3_nt: TGCGCCAGCAGTGAATATACAGGGAACACCGGGGAGCTGTTTTTT; cdr3_aa: CASSEYTGNTGELFF
d_call: TRBD2; j_call: TRBJ2-7; clone_size: -; v_call: TRBV6-6; cdr3_length: 15; cdr3_nt: TGTGCCAGCAGTTGGGGACTAGCGGGAGGGATCGAGCAGTACTTC; cdr3_aa: CASSWGLAGGIEQYF
d_call: -; j_call: TRBJ2-7; clone_size: -; v_call: TRBV29-1; cdr3_length: 13; cdr3_nt: TGCAGCGGCGGGGACTTATTATCCTACGAGCAGTACTTC; cdr3_aa: CSGGDLLSYEQYF
d_call: -; j_call: TRBJ1-5; clone_size: -; v_call: TRBV6-5; cdr3_length: 15; cdr3_nt: TGTGCCAGCAGTTACTCTGCAGGGAAGGGCCAGCCCCAGCATTTT; cdr3_aa: CASSYSAGKGQPQHF
d_call: -; j_call: TRBJ2-2; clone_size: -; v_call: TRBV5-1; cdr3_length: 13; cdr3_nt: TGCGCCAGCAGCTTTAAATTCCCCGGGGAGCTGTTTTTT; cdr3_aa: CASSFKFPGELFF
d_call: -; j_call: TRBJ2-7; clone_size: -; v_call: TRBV11-3; cdr3_length: 14; cdr3_nt: TGTGCCAGCAGCCCTCCTAGCAGAAATTACGAGCAGTACTTC; cdr3_aa: CASSPPSRNYEQYF
d_call: TRBD1; j_call: TRBJ1-3; clone_size: -; v_call: TRBV7-8; cdr3_length: 14; cdr3_nt: TGTGCCAGCAGAACGACAGGGGCTGGAAACACCATATATTTT; cdr3_aa: CASRTTGAGNTIYF
d_call: TRBD1; j_call: TRBJ2-2; clone_size: -; v_call: TRBV27; cdr3_length: 14; cdr3_nt: TGTGCCAGCAGTTTGACAGGGGAGCCCGGGGAGCTGTTTTTT; cdr3_aa: CASSLTGEPGELFF
d_call: TRBD2; j_call: TRBJ2-1; clone_size: -; v_call: TRBV6-1; cdr3_length: 15; cdr3_nt: TGTGCCAGCAGTGGGGGCGCGGGACTAGCTAATGAGCAGTTCTTC; cdr3_aa: CASSGGAGLANEQFF
d_call: TRBD1; j_call: TRBJ2-7; clone_size: -; v_call: TRBV4-1; cdr3_length: 15; cdr3_nt: TGCGCCAGCACCCCTGAGGGACAGGGGGTTTTCGAGCAGTACTTC; cdr3_aa: CASTPEGQGVFEQYF
d_call: -; j_call: TRBJ1-1; clone_size: -; v_call: TRBV7-3; cdr3_length: 17; cdr3_nt: TGTGCCAGCAGCACCACGGGGGGCCGAAATTTGAACACTGAAGCTTTCTTT; cdr3_aa: CASSTTGGRNLNTEAFF
d_call: -; j_call: TRBJ1-1; clone_size: -; v_call: TRBV19; cdr3_length: 16; cdr3_nt: TGTGCCAGTAAACCCAACTTTAGGGGCTTGGCCACTGAAGCTTTCTTT; cdr3_aa: CASKPNFRGLATEAFF
d_call: TRBD2; j_call: TRBJ2-3; clone_size: -; v_call: TRBV10-1; cdr3_length: 16; cdr3_nt: TGCGCCAGCAGTGAGTTGCGACTAGCGGGGGGGGATACGCAGTATTTT; cdr3_aa: CASSELRLAGGDTQYF
d_call: TRBD1; j_call: TRBJ2-7; clone_size: -; v_call: TRBV6-5; cdr3_length: 15; cdr3_nt: TGTGCCAGCAGTTCCCGGAGACAGGGGGCTTCCGAGCAGTACTTC; cdr3_aa: CASSSRRQGASEQYF
d_call: TRBD1; j_call: TRBJ1-2; clone_size: -; v_call: TRBV11-2; cdr3_length: 13; cdr3_nt: TGTGCCAGCAGTCCGGACAGGGACTATGGCTACACCTTC; cdr3_aa: CASSPDRDYGYTF
d_call: -; j_call: TRBJ2-3; clone_size: -; v_call: TRBV7-9; cdr3_length: 13; cdr3_nt: TGTGCCAGCAGCTTAACGGGCACAGATACGCAGTATTTT; cdr3_aa: CASSLTGTDTQYF
d_call: TRBD2; j_call: TRBJ2-3; clone_size: -; v_call: TRBV6-5; cdr3_length: 14; cdr3_nt: TGTGCCAGCAGTTACGGCCCGACTAGCAGTGCGCAGTATTTT; cdr3_aa: CASSYGPTSSAQYF
d_call: TRBD1; j_call: TRBJ2-7; clone_size: -; v_call: TRBV5-1; cdr3_length: 15; cdr3_nt: TGCGCCAGCAGCGGAGGGACAGGAATTTCCTACGAGCAGTACTTC; cdr3_aa: CASSGGTGISYEQYF
d_call: TRBD2; j_call: TRBJ2-7; clone_size: -; v_call: TRBV4-2; cdr3_length: 15; cdr3_nt: TGTGCCAGCAGCCAAGAAACTAGCGGTACCTACGAGCAGTACTTC; cdr3_aa: CASSQETSGTYEQYF
d_call: TRBD2; j_call: TRBJ2-7; clone_size: -; v_call: TRBV4-1; cdr3_length: 18; cdr3_nt: TGCGCCAGCAGCCAAGATCCCTTAGCGGGAGGCTACTCCTACGAGCAGTACTTC; cdr3_aa: CASSQDPLAGGYSYEQYF
d_call: TRBD1; j_call: TRBJ1-1; clone_size: -; v_call: TRBV5-1; cdr3_length: 16; cdr3_nt: TGCGCCAGCAGCTTGTCTCCACAGGGGTTGGACACTGAAGCTTTCTTT; cdr3_aa: CASSLSPQGLDTEAFF
d_call: -; j_call: TRBJ1-1; clone_size: -; v_call: TRBV5-4; cdr3_length: 18; cdr3_nt: TGTGCCAGCAGCTTGCCCCACAGGGATGTCGGTTTCGACACTGAAGCTTTCTTT; cdr3_aa: CASSLPHRDVGFDTEAFF
d_call: -; j_call: TRBJ1-2; clone_size: -; v_call: TRBV6-1; cdr3_length: 13; cdr3_nt: TGTGCCAGCAGGCGACAGACTAACTATGGCTACACCTTC; cdr3_aa: CASRRQTNYGYTF
d_call: TRBD1; j_call: TRBJ1-3; clone_size: -; v_call: TRBV6-5; cdr3_length: 15; cdr3_nt: TGTGCCAGCAGTTGCCGGGACAGGGATGGAAACACCATATATTTT; cdr3_aa: CASSCRDRDGNTIYF
d_call: TRBD1; j_call: TRBJ1-1; clone_size: -; v_call: TRBV6-6; cdr3_length: 15; cdr3_nt: TGTGCCAGCAGTACGGCGGGACAGGGGACCACTGAAGCTTTCTTT; cdr3_aa: CASSTAGQGTTEAFF
d_call: -; j_call: TRBJ1-1; clone_size: -; v_call: TRBV7-8; cdr3_length: 16; cdr3_nt: TGTGCCAGCAGCCCTTTCCGCGGGTTGACGGGCACTGAAGCTTTCTTT; cdr3_aa: CASSPFRGLTGTEAFF
d_call: TRBD1; j_call: TRBJ1-2; clone_size: -; v_call: TRBV10-2; cdr3_length: 13; cdr3_nt: TGCGCCAGCAGCCAGACAGGGAGTCAAGGCTACACCTTC; cdr3_aa: CASSQTGSQGYTF
d_call: -; j_call: TRBJ2-7; clone_size: -; v_call: TRBV11-1; cdr3_length: 14; cdr3_nt: TGTGCCAGCAGCCCTGCCAGGGGGGCCTACGAGCAGTACTTC; cdr3_aa: CASSPARGAYEQYF
d_call: -; j_call: TRBJ2-7; clone_size: -; v_call: TRBV5-4; cdr3_length: 13; cdr3_nt: TGTGCCAGCAGCTCAGGGGAAAACTACGAGCAGTACTTC; cdr3_aa: CASSSGENYEQYF
d_call: TRBD2; j_call: TRBJ2-1; clone_size: -; v_call: TRBV6-5; cdr3_length: 16; cdr3_nt: TGTGCCAGCAGTTACGGACTAGCGGGAGTTGTAGATGAGCAGTTCTTC; cdr3_aa: CASSYGLAGVVDEQFF
d_call: -; j_call: TRBJ1-1; clone_size: -; v_call: TRBV5-6; cdr3_length: 13; cdr3_nt: TGTGCCAGCAGCTTGCAGGGTATAGAGGAAGCTTTCTTT; cdr3_aa: CASSLQGIEEAFF
d_call: -; j_call: TRBJ1-1; clone_size: -; v_call: TRBV7-9; cdr3_length: 15; cdr3_nt: TGTGCCAGCTATGGCAGGGTGGTGTCGGACACTGAAGCTTTCTTT; cdr3_aa: CASYGRVVSDTEAFF
d_call: -; j_call: TRBJ2-7; clone_size: -; v_call: TRBV5-1; cdr3_length: 14; cdr3_nt: TGCGCCAGCAGCTGGGGGACTCCTACGTACGAGCAGTACTTC; cdr3_aa: CASSWGTPTYEQYF
d_call: TRBD1; j_call: TRBJ1-3; clone_size: -; v_call: TRBV18; cdr3_length: 16; cdr3_nt: TGTGCCAGCTCGCCGGACAGGCCAAAGCCGGGAAACACCATATATTTT; cdr3_aa: CASSPDRPKPGNTIYF
d_call: TRBD1; j_call: TRBJ1-1; clone_size: -; v_call: TRBV12-5; cdr3_length: 16; cdr3_nt: TGTGCTAGTGGTTTAGCGGTCAGGGGGCGAATCAGTGAAGCTTTCTTT; cdr3_aa: CASGLAVRGRISEAFF
d_call: -; j_call: TRBJ2-1; clone_size: -; v_call: TRBV15; cdr3_length: 15; cdr3_nt: TGTGCCACCAGCAGAGGATCCACTGACTACAATGAGCAGTTCTTC; cdr3_aa: CATSRGSTDYNEQFF
d_call: -; j_call: TRBJ2-1; clone_size: -; v_call: TRBV29-1; cdr3_length: 12; cdr3_nt: TGCAGCGTAGACGGGACTTTCAATGAGCAGTTCTTC; cdr3_aa: CSVDGTFNEQFF
d_call: -; j_call: TRBJ2-2; clone_size: -; v_call: TRBV7-8; cdr3_length: 15; cdr3_nt: TGTGCCAGCAGCTTAGCGGGGGGGCTGACCGGGGAGCTGTTTTTT; cdr3_aa: CASSLAGGLTGELFF
d_call: -; j_call: TRBJ2-7; clone_size: -; v_call: TRBV19; cdr3_length: 13; cdr3_nt: TGTGCCAGTAGTGCGACATTAGACTACGAGCAGTACTTC; cdr3_aa: CASSATLDYEQYF
d_call: -; j_call: TRBJ2-6; clone_size: -; v_call: TRBV6-1; cdr3_length: 14; cdr3_nt: TGTGCCAGCATAAGCCCCACCGGGGCCAACGTCCTGACTTTC; cdr3_aa: CASISPTGANVLTF
d_call: TRBD1; j_call: TRBJ1-4; clone_size: -; v_call: TRBV6-5; cdr3_length: 14; cdr3_nt: TGTGCCAGCAGAGGGACAGGGGGTTACGAAAAACTGTTTTTT; cdr3_aa: CASRGTGGYEKLFF
d_call: TRBD2; j_call: TRBJ2-1; clone_size: -; v_call: TRBV27; cdr3_length: 18; cdr3_nt: TGTGCCAGCAGTCTTACTAGCGGGAGGGCCAGATGGGACAATGAGCAGTTCTTC; cdr3_aa: CASSLTSGRARWDNEQFF
d_call: TRBD1; j_call: TRBJ1-5; clone_size: -; v_call: TRBV30; cdr3_length: 14; cdr3_nt: TGTGCCTGGGGACAGGGGGCCAGCAATCAGCCCCAGCATTTT; cdr3_aa: CAWGQGASNQPQHF
d_call: -; j_call: TRBJ1-2; clone_size: -; v_call: TRBV6-5; cdr3_length: 15; cdr3_nt: TGTGCCAGCAGTCTCAGGGAACCAGTGTCCTATGGCTACACCTTC; cdr3_aa: CASSLREPVSYGYTF
d_call: TRBD2; j_call: TRBJ2-1; clone_size: -; v_call: TRBV5-1; cdr3_length: 13; cdr3_nt: TGCGCCAGCAGCCGTACCCGGGAGGAAAAACAGTTCTTC; cdr3_aa: CASSRTREEKQFF
d_call: -; j_call: TRBJ1-2; clone_size: -; v_call: TRBV6-1; cdr3_length: 16; cdr3_nt: TGTGCCAGCAGTGAGTTCCTGCGGGACCGGACCTATGGCTACACCTTC; cdr3_aa: CASSEFLRDRTYGYTF
d_call: -; j_call: TRBJ1-2; clone_size: -; v_call: TRBV29-1; cdr3_length: 13; cdr3_nt: TGCAGCACCGGGAGAGAAGGGGATTATGGCTACACCTTC; cdr3_aa: CSTGREGDYGYTF
d_call: -; j_call: TRBJ1-5; clone_size: -; v_call: TRBV27; cdr3_length: 14; cdr3_nt: TGTGCCAGCAGTTTATCGGGGGCCAATCAGCCCCAGCATTTT; cdr3_aa: CASSLSGANQPQHF
d_call: TRBD2; j_call: TRBJ2-3; clone_size: -; v_call: TRBV13; cdr3_length: 16; cdr3_nt: TGTGCCAGCAGCTTATTCGTAGCGGGGCGCACAGATACGCAGTATTTT; cdr3_aa: CASSLFVAGRTDTQYF
d_call: -; j_call: TRBJ2-7; clone_size: -; v_call: TRBV7-9; cdr3_length: 14; cdr3_nt: TGTGCCAGCAGCATCTGGGATCCCCCTAGCCAGCAGTACTTC; cdr3_aa: CASSIWDPPSQQYF
d_call: -; j_call: TRBJ2-7; clone_size: -; v_call: TRBV5-1; cdr3_length: 16; cdr3_nt: TGCGCCAGCAGCTTGGCCGGGGTGGACAGCTCCTACGAGCAGTACTTC; cdr3_aa: CASSLAGVDSSYEQYF
d_call: TRBD1; j_call: TRBJ1-1; clone_size: -; v_call: TRBV4-1; cdr3_length: 15; cdr3_nt: TGCGCCAGCAGCCGAGGGACAGTAGGAGACACTGAAGCTTTCTTT; cdr3_aa: CASSRGTVGDTEAFF
d_call: TRBD2; j_call: TRBJ2-3; clone_size: once; v_call: TRBV4-1; cdr3_length: 17; cdr3_nt: TGCGCCAGCAGCCACGACCCCGGACTAGCGGAGGGGGATACGCAGTATTTT; cdr3_aa: CASSHDPGLAEGDTQYF